This T cell receptor beta chain originates from a study of CD8 T cells in ankylosing spondylitis. TCRdb reanalysed the 5' RACE reads using MiXCR and keeps one entry per CDR3 protein. Counted here are 350,000 or so distinct CDR3 sequences, around a tenth occurring once; the ten biggest clones make up roughly 9.1%. This clonotype came up many times. CDR3 length: 18 residues. With V trimmed by 1 base and J by 1 base, 6 bases remained unmatched. Per germline, CDR1 LGHNA and CDR2 YNFKEQ. V and J are TRBV4-2 and TRBJ2-3; 12 bases fit TRBD2. The source is a female donor with ankylosing spondylitis or in good health (not recorded which). Sequencing was performed on blood, either unsorted or a sorted T cell fraction (not recorded which). The CDR3 loop is CASSQVSSGRAGTDTQYF. CDR3 DNA sequence: TGTGCCAGCAGCCAAGTATCTAGCGGGAGGGCGGGCACAGATACGCAGTATTTT.